This T cell receptor beta chain derives from a study of blood T cells in healthy people across ages. Germline V gives CDR1 MNHNS, CDR2 SASEGT. V lost 1 base and J 3 bases, leaving 6 bases between the germline ends. The CDR3 length is 13 residues. The use of a sample-barcoded 5' primer and a J-beta primer mix characterized a second PCR of roughly 7 to 11 cycles. TCRdb re-called the 5' RACE reads through MiXCR, storing one row per CDR3 protein. The table has fewer than 2,000,000 distinct CDR3 sequences, approximately 40% seen once. As to this clonotype: Antigen: not known.

Findings of the study overall: The CMV status of each donor remained undetermined, and this could have confounded shifts in expanded clonotypes. Among T cells, TCR beta diversity per million cells dropped roughly linearly as age rose.

V usage is TRBV6-1 and J usage is TRBJ2-5; D is unclear. This TCR derives from a human donor in good health. Sequencing input: blood. CDR3 sequence: CASSEDGEETQYF. DNA for the CDR3: TGTGCCAGCAGTGAAGATGGAGAAGAGACCCAGTACTTC.